Below, 2 T cell receptor beta chains from the same sample are listed, as sequenced in a study of regulatory T cells in long-lasting Graves disease. Arm-PCR of CDR3 regions with iRepertoire HTBI primers generated TCR beta libraries. TCRdb re-called the multiplex PCR reads with MiXCR, one entry per CDR3 protein. The sample includes around 500,000 distinct CDR3 sequences, 9.5% to 15% of them seen just once. The sample's time point: newly diagnosed GD, antithyroid drugs for less than 3 months. The TCR library was made from RNA extracted from PBMCs. These same data were also listed under a study on T cells in Graves' hyperthyroidism and ophthalmopathy.

Sequencing was performed on peripheral blood mononuclear cells (PBMCs), taken at new diagnosis, from a patient treated with antithyroid drugs. The receptors shown here come from a woman in her thirties with Graves disease.

The sample holds many counts of this clonotype. This chain joins TRBV6-2 or TRBV6-3 and TRBJ2-7; no firm D call. V gave up 6 bases and J gave up 0 bases, with 9 bases separating them. CDR3 length: 13 amino acids. Germline CDR1 and CDR2: MNHEY and SVGEGT. The CDR3 DNA is TGTGCCAGCAGGGCAACCAGCTCCTACGAGCAGTACTTC. Protein product: CASRATSSYEQYF.

This clonotype was found many times. The CDR3, as DNA: TGTGCCAGCAGCCCGAGGTCAGGGGAGAAACGCTACACCTTC. Its translation: CASSPRSGEKRYTF. V usage is TRBV3-1 and J usage is TRBJ1-2; D is possibly TRBD1 (6 bases). The CDR3 contains 14 residues. The germline V gene has CDR1 LGHDT and CDR2 YNNKEL (reference sequence). The ends were cut back, 4 bases at V and 9 bases at J, with 18 bases in the middle.